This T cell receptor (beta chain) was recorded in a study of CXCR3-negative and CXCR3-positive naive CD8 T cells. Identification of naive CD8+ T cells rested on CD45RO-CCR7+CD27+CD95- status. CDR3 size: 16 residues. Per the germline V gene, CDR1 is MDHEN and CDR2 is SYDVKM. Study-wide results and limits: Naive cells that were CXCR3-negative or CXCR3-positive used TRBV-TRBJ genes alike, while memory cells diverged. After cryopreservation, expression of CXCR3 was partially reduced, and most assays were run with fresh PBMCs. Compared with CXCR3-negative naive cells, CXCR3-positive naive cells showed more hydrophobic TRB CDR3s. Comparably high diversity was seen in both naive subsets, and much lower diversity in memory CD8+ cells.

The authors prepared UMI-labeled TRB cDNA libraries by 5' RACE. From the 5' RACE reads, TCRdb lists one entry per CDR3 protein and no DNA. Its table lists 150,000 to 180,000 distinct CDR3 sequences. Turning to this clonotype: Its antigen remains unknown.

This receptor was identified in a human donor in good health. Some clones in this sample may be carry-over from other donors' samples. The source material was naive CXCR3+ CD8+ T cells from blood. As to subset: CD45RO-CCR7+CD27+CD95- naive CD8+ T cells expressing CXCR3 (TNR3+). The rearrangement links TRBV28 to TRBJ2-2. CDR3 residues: CASSRYTFANTGELFF. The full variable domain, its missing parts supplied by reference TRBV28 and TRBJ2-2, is DVKVTQSSRYLVKRTGEKVFLECVQDMDHENMFWYRQDPGLGLRLIYFSYDVKMKEKGDIPEGYSVSREKKERFSLILESASTNQTSMYLCASSRYTFANTGELFFGEGSRLTVL.